The subject of this entry is one T cell receptor beta chain. This record belongs to a study of OX40 agonist ivuxolimab in advanced cancers. Across the whole study: Six ivuxolimab dose levels, 0.01 to 10 mg/kg, were given intravenously every 2 weeks. Checkpoint inhibitors had been given previously to 40% of patients.

With baseline, cycle 4 day 1, and cycle 7 day 1 as timepoints, blood was sampled. Profiling relied on immunoSEQ multiplex PCR, and the TCRdb table lists in-frame clones only, not all of them. The sample includes tens of thousands of clones, around 83% of them seen just once. The source of this sequence is an adult with an advanced solid tumor such as melanoma, head and neck, liver or kidney cancer. Source: CD4+ or CD8+ T cells sorted from blood, taken in a trial of the OX40 agonist ivuxolimab.

This CDR3 is CAISPGLAEQEQFF. CDR3 in DNA: TGTGCCATCAGTCCAGGACTAGCGGAACAGGAGCAGTTCTTC. This chain connects TRBV10-3 to TRBJ2-1, with 10 bases identical to TRBD2. The germline V gene encodes CDR1 ENHRY and CDR2 SYGVKD. The V segment lost 5 bases and the J segment 10 bases; nucleotides outside the gene matches: 8. CDR3 length: 14 residues.